What follows are 30 T cell receptor beta chains derived from one specimen sequenced in a study of T cell responses to AZD1222 COVID-19 vaccine. This table comes from immunoSEQ multiplex PCR, and its TCRdb copy is limited to in-frame clones, with some not included. The table shows 25,000 to 35,000 clones, with about 77% occurring only once. The sample was peripheral blood, taken on day 0 of AZD1222 vaccination. Receptor source: an adult in good health.

As for this clone: The germline gene is not matched at one end of the junction; a read error may be the cause. This sequence joins TRBV29-1 and TRBJ1-2, with D hard to call. The CDR3 is made up of 12 amino acids. In germline, CDR1 is SQVTM, CDR2 ANQGSEA. The CDR3 protein is CSVEGNPYGYTF. CDR3 sequence (DNA): TGCAGCGTCGAAGGGAACCCCTATGGCTACACCTTC.

The chain uses TRBV30 and TRBJ2-2; 10 bases align to TRBD2. Germline CDR1 GTSNPN, CDR2 SVGIG (reference sequence). The trim removed 4 bases at V and 4 bases at J, leaving 9 bases unmatched. The CDR3 runs to 16 residues. The CDR3 bases are TGTGCCTGGACCCCAGGGACTAGCGTTATCACCGGGGAGCTGTTTTTT. Amino acid sequence: CAWTPGTSVITGELFF.

The gene calls are TRBV29-1 and TRBJ1-5; 7 bases line up with TRBD1. Per the germline V gene, CDR1 is SQVTM and CDR2 is ANQGSEA. The ends lost 6 bases at V and 9 bases at J; junction bases unmatched: 8. This CDR3 comprises 12 residues. The CDR3 DNA is TGCAGCGTAGGGACAGAAGGCGGGCCCCAGCATTTT. The encoded protein is CSVGTEGGPQHF.

This sequence joins TRBV20-1 and TRBJ1-5; the D is unclear. In germline, CDR1 is DFQATT, CDR2 SNEGSKA (reference sequence). The CDR3 spans 16 residues. The germline V and J ends were trimmed by 3 bases and 4 bases, with 19 bases remaining between them. The DNA of the CDR3 is TGCAGTGCTAGTATTAACGACTGGCAGCCTAATCAGCCCCAGCATTTT. Amino acids: CSASINDWQPNQPQHF.

V is TRBV24-1 and J is TRBJ1-5, with 8 bases that match TRBD1. After removal of 5 bases from V and 0 bases from J, the junction contained 8 bases not matched to a gene. The CDR3 runs 17 residues. Germline loops: CDR1 KGHDR, CDR2 SFDVKD. In nucleotides, the CDR3 is TGTGCCACCAGTGCCGGGACAGGAGGCTATAGCAATCAGCCCCAGCATTTT. Protein product: CATSAGTGGYSNQPQHF.

The chain recombines TRBV2 with TRBJ2-4; 8 positions agree with TRBD1. Per the germline V gene, CDR1 is SNHLY and CDR2 is FYNNEI. The CDR3 is made up of 17 amino acids. Trimming at V came to 5 bases and at J to 0 bases, leaving 9 bases not matched to a gene. CDR3 protein: CASSRRQGPIAKNIQYF. CDR3 bases: TGTGCCAGCAGTAGGCGACAGGGGCCTATAGCCAAAAACATTCAGTACTTC.

V and J are TRBV7-2 and TRBJ2-5, with 7 bases fitting TRBD2. Germline trimming cut 2 bases from V and 5 bases from J; bases unmatched to any gene: 5. The V gene's germline CDR1 is SGHTA and CDR2 FQGNSA. The CDR3 consists of 14 residues. The CDR3 is CASSLKGGLETQYF. The CDR3 DNA follows: TGTGCCAGCAGCTTAAAGGGAGGGCTGGAGACCCAGTACTTC.

The rearrangement joins TRBV10-3 to TRBJ1-2, with TRBD1 matching over 9 bases. Germline V lookup: CDR1 ENHRY, CDR2 SYGVKD. J lost 7 bases, V lost 6 bases, and 9 bases had no gene match. CDR3 length: 14 residues. CDR3 nucleotides: TGTGCCATCAGCGGCGGGACAGGGACCTTTGGCTACACCTTC. Amino acid sequence: CAISGGTGTFGYTF.

V and J are TRBV19 and TRBJ1-4; D might be TRBD1 (6 bases). CDR1 and CDR2 from the germline V gene are LNHDA and SQIVND (reference sequence). The CDR3 has 15 residues. V was pared by 7 bases and J by 2 bases, with 14 bases between. For the CDR3, the DNA is TGTGCCAGTAATCGAGTGGGGGGCACTAATGAAAAACTGTTTTTT. This sequence encodes CASNRVGGTNEKLFF.

The genes are TRBV19 and TRBJ1-1; no clear D. Germline V gene lookup returns CDR1 LNHDA and CDR2 SQIVND (reference sequence). The CDR3 contains 13 residues. V lost 4 bases, J lost 0 bases, and 6 bases lay in between. The CDR3 is CASSNYMNTEAFF. The DNA of the CDR3 is TGTGCCAGTAGTAATTACATGAACACTGAAGCTTTCTTT.

CDR3 in DNA: TGTGCCACCAGTGATTTGTATGGCAGGGGCGGACCAGATACGCAGTATTTT. This sequence encodes CATSDLYGRGGPDTQYF. This chain joins TRBV24-1 and TRBJ2-3, with D perhaps matching TRBD1 (6 bases). The CDR3 has 17 amino acids. Looked up from germline, CDR1 is KGHDR and CDR2 is SFDVKD. V gave up 0 bases and J gave up 4 bases, with 16 bases separating them.

V gene TRBV24-1 combines with J gene TRBJ2-1; either TRBD1 or TRBD2 may fit D (5 bases each). V was shortened by 3 bases and J by 3 bases, with 14 bases between the two germline ends. The germline CDR1 and CDR2 sequences are KGHDR and SFDVKD. CDR3 length equals 16 residues. The CDR3 sequence is CATSDRQGTRYNEQFF. The CDR3 DNA follows: TGTGCCACCAGTGATCGACAAGGGACCCGCTACAATGAGCAGTTCTTC.

This sequence joins TRBV18 and TRBJ2-2; the D is unclear. This CDR3 is 16 amino acids long. Germline CDR1 is KGHSH and CDR2 is LQKENI. Trimming shortened V by 2 bases and J by 1 base, and 11 bases separated the two germline ends. The CDR3 sequence is CASSPRTAQNTGELFF. CDR3 in DNA: TGTGCCAGCTCACCAAGAACGGCACAGAACACCGGGGAGCTGTTTTTT.

The chain joins TRBV5-1 to TRBJ2-1, with a weak D call TRBD2 (6 bases). Looked up from germline, CDR1 is SGHRS and CDR2 is YFSETQ. The CDR3 has 16 amino acids. Trimming stripped 5 bases from V and 3 bases from J, with 18 bases between. CDR3 bases: TGCGCCAGCAGGCCGGTTTCGGGAGTTAACTACAATGAGCAGTTCTTC. As protein: CASRPVSGVNYNEQFF.

V is TRBV19 and J is TRBJ1-1; no firm D call. Germline V gives CDR1 LNHDA, CDR2 SQIVND (reference sequence). This CDR3 comprises 13 residues. With 7 bases removed from V and 2 bases from J, the gap between germline ends came to 11 bases. The CDR3: CASKDRPNTEAFF. Here the CDR3 DNA reads TGTGCCAGTAAGGACCGCCCAAACACTGAAGCTTTCTTT.

This sequence joins TRBV7-8 and TRBJ1-3, with a possible D match to TRBD1 (5 bases). Germline lookup yields CDR1 SGHVS and CDR2 FQNEAQ. The CDR3 extends over 16 amino acids. V was pared by 0 bases and J by 5 bases, with 14 bases between. The CDR3 DNA reads as TGTGCCAGCAGCTTAGCAAGTCAGGGCAGAAGAAACACCATATATTTT. This encodes CASSLASQGRRNTIYF.

The V and J genes are TRBV27 and TRBJ2-7; possible D gene TRBD2, 5 bases. The germline V gene has CDR1 MNHEY and CDR2 SMNVEV (reference sequence). CDR3 length: 16 residues. V lost 2 bases and J 3 bases, leaving 17 bases between the germline ends. CDR3 in DNA: TGTGCCAGCAGTTTAGGGTCCGGACTCCAAGACTACGAGCAGTACGTC. It translates to CASSLGSGLQDYEQYV.

This clone was recorded once. The rearrangement uses TRBV12-5 and TRBJ1-3; the D gene is possibly TRBD1 (5 bases). Trimming removed 3 bases from V and 1 base from J, with 10 bases in between. Germline CDR1 is LGHNT and CDR2 is FRNRAP. CDR3 length: 15 amino acids. The CDR3, as DNA: TGTGCTAGTGGTTTCGGGGCAAGTTCTGGAAACACCATATATTTT. The encoded protein is CASGFGASSGNTIYF.

V and J are TRBV4-3 and TRBJ1-2; 9 bases are a match to TRBD1. CDR3 length equals 16 residues. With 1 base clipped from V and 9 bases from J, the junction kept 12 bases outside the gene matches. Germline V lookup: CDR1 LGHNA, CDR2 YSLEER. CDR3 sequence reads: CASSQVEGQGERSYTF. CDR3 DNA: TGCGCCAGCAGCCAAGTTGAGGGACAGGGAGAAAGGAGCTACACCTTC.

The chain has TRBV5-1 and TRBJ2-4; 8 bases match TRBD1. Per the germline V gene, CDR1 is SGHRS and CDR2 is YFSETQ. The V segment lost 4 bases and the J segment 7 bases; nucleotides outside the gene matches: 7. The CDR3 extends over 14 amino acids. In DNA form, the CDR3 reads TGCGCCAGCAGCCTGCAGGGGGCCGGGAACATTCAGTACTTC. This encodes CASSLQGAGNIQYF.

The V gene is TRBV10-3, the J gene TRBJ2-7; D assignment may be TRBD1 or TRBD2 (6 bases each). The CDR3 extends over 14 amino acids. Trimming took off 10 bases at V and 0 bases at J, with 16 bases between the two ends. Germline V gene data show CDR1 as ENHRY and CDR2 as SYGVKD. CDR3 amino acids: CATAKGGTSYEQYF. The DNA of the CDR3 is TGTGCCACCGCGAAGGGGGGAACCTCCTACGAGCAGTACTTC.

This chain links TRBV10-2 with TRBJ1-6; D is ambiguous. The CDR3 consists of 12 residues. Trimming left V 4 bases short and J 4 bases short, with 2 bases between. Germline CDR1 and CDR2: WSHSY and SAAADI. CDR3 DNA sequence: TGCGCCAGCAGTGCTTATAATTCACCCCTCCACTTT. Amino acids: CASSAYNSPLHF.

The rearrangement uses TRBV29-1 and TRBJ2-5; a possible D gene is TRBD1 (8 bases). CDR1 is SQVTM, CDR2 ANQGSEA, per germline. The V gene lost 2 bases and the J gene lost 4 bases, with 14 bases spanning the gap. The CDR3 is made up of 14 amino acids. CDR3 sequence reads: CSVELQGGTETQYF. CDR3 nucleotides: TGCAGCGTTGAACTACAGGGGGGGACAGAGACCCAGTACTTC.

This clone appeared a few times. This sequence joins TRBV11-2 and TRBJ2-7, with D unresolved. Trimming pared 2 bases from V and 0 bases from J, leaving 11 bases between. Germline V gene sequence: CDR1 SGHAT, CDR2 FQNNGV. This CDR3 has 15 residues. The CDR3 protein is CASSLFGVSSYEQYF. In DNA, the CDR3 is TGTGCCAGCAGCTTATTTGGCGTAAGCTCCTACGAGCAGTACTTC.

This sequence joins TRBV2 and TRBJ1-5, with TRBD1 identical over 8 bases. This CDR3 is 16 amino acids long. Germline loops: CDR1 SNHLY, CDR2 FYNNEI. J was trimmed by 7 bases and V by 6 bases; bases with no gene match: 14. CDR3 loop: CASREDRVRGSQPQHF. In nucleotides, the CDR3 is TGTGCCAGCAGGGAGGACAGGGTGAGGGGTAGCCAGCCCCAGCATTTT.

This clone was seen a few times. This sequence joins TRBV28 and TRBJ2-7; 7 nucleotides agree with TRBD2. Germline V gene data show CDR1 as MDHEN and CDR2 as SYDVKM. Germline trimming cut 2 bases from V and 4 bases from J; bases unmatched to any gene: 2. The CDR3 totals 13 residues. The CDR3, as DNA: TGTGCCAGCAGTTTAGGGGGGGGTTACGAGCAGTACGTC. As protein: CASSLGGGYEQYV.

This clone was counted between two and nine times. The chain uses TRBV6-1 and TRBJ2-7, with 8 bases identical to TRBD1. Trimming took 1 base from V and 2 from J; bases not matched to a gene: 7. This CDR3 comprises 16 residues. Germline V gene data show CDR1 as MNHNS and CDR2 as SASEGT. The DNA for the CDR3 is TGTGCCAGCAGTGAAGTGGGTGGACAGGGCGCCTACGAGCAGTACGTC. This sequence encodes CASSEVGGQGAYEQYV.

J is TRBJ1-2 and V is TRBV19; possible D gene TRBD1, 5 bases. Looked up from germline, CDR1 is LNHDA and CDR2 is SQIVND (reference sequence). The V and J ends lost 5 bases and 2 bases respectively, with 15 bases between them. The CDR3 spans 15 residues. This CDR3 reads CASSGDGGGNYGYTF. CDR3 coding DNA: TGTGCCAGTAGTGGGGACGGAGGAGGGAACTATGGCTACACCTTC.

A single count supports this clone. The chain links TRBV5-1 to TRBJ1-3; 12 bases agree with TRBD1. The CDR3 has 15 amino acids. V shed 6 bases, J shed 6 bases, and the junction held 7 bases outside the gene matches. Germline lookup yields CDR1 SGHRS and CDR2 YFSETQ. CDR3 in amino acids: CASKWGTGGTNTIYF. The CDR3 DNA follows: TGCGCCAGCAAATGGGGGACAGGGGGCACAAACACCATATATTTT.

V usage is TRBV7-3 and J usage is TRBJ2-1, with a tentative D call TRBD2 (6 bases). The CDR3 is made up of 14 amino acids. Germline CDR1 reads SGHTA; CDR2 reads FQGTGA. The V end lost 0 bases, the J end lost 8 bases, and 11 bases lay between the germline ends. In DNA form, the CDR3 reads TGTGCCAGCAGCTTAACTAGCGGAATCGATGAGCAGTTCTTC. It yields the protein CASSLTSGIDEQFF. Together with reference TRBV7-3 and TRBJ2-1, the CDR3 gives the full variable domain: GAGVSQTPSNKVTEKGKYVELRCDPISGHTALYWYRQSLGQGPEFLIYFQGTGAADDSGLPNDRFFAVRPEGSVSTLKIQRTERGDSAVYLCASSLTSGIDEQFFGPGTRLTVL.